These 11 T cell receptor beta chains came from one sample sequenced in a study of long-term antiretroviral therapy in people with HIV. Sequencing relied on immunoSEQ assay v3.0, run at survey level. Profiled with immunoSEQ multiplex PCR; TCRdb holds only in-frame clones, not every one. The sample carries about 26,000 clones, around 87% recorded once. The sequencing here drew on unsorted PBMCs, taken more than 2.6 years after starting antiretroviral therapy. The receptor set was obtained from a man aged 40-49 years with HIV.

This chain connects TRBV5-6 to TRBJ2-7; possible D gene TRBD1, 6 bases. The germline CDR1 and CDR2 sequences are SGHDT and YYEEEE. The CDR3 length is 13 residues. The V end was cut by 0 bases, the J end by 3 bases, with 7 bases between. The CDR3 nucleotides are TGTGCCAGCAGCTTGGACAGGGACTACGAGCAGTACTTC. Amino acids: CASSLDRDYEQYF.

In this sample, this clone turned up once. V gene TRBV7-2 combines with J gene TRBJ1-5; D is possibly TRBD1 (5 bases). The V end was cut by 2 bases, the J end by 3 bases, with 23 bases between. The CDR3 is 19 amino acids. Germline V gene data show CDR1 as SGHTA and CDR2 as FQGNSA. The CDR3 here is CASSLRGRGGGRDNQPQHF. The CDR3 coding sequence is TGTGCCAGCAGCTTAAGGGGTCGGGGGGGAGGTCGGGACAATCAGCCCCAGCATTTT.

The CDR3, as DNA: TGTGCCATCAGTGATAATAGGAGGCAGGACGAGCAGTACTTC. As protein: CAISDNRRQDEQYF. This chain uses TRBV10-3 with TRBJ2-7, with TRBD2 as a possible D gene (5 bases). The V gene's germline CDR1 is ENHRY and CDR2 SYGVKD. The CDR3 is made up of 14 amino acids. V was pared by 3 bases and J by 5 bases, with 14 bases between.

The CDR3 nucleotides read TGTGCCAGTAGTATAGGCGGCAGCCGCTATGGCTACACCTTC. This sequence encodes CASSIGGSRYGYTF. The chain has TRBV19 and TRBJ1-2, with D unclear. V lost 1 base, J lost 4 bases, and 10 bases lay in between. This CDR3 region has 14 residues. Germline assignment: CDR1 LNHDA and CDR2 SQIVND (reference sequence).

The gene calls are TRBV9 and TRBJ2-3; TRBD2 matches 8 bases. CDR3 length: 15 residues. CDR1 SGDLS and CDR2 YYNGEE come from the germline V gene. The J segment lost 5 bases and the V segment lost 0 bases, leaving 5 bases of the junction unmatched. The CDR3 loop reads CASSVVGAGGDTQYF. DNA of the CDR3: TGTGCCAGCAGCGTAGTGGGGGCGGGGGGAGATACGCAGTATTTT.

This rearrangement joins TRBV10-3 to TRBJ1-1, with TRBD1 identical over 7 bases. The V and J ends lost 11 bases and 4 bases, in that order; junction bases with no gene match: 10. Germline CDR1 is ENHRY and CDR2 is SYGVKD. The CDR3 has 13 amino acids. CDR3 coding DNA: TGTGCCGTCGCAGGACAGGATAGCACTGAAGCTTTCTTT. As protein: CAVAGQDSTEAFF.

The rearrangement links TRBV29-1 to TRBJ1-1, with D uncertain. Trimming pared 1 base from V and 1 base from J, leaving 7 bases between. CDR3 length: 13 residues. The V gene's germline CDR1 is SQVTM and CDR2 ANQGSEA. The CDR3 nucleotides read TGCAGCGTTGAAGCACAGACGAACACTGAAGCTTTCTTT. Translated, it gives CSVEAQTNTEAFF.

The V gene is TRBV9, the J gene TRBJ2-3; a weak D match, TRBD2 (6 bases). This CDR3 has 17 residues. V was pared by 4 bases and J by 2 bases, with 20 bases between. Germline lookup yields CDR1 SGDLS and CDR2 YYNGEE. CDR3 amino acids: CASSPPYSSADTDTQYF. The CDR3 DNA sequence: TGTGCCAGCAGCCCTCCCTATTCTAGCGCCGACACAGATACGCAGTATTTT.

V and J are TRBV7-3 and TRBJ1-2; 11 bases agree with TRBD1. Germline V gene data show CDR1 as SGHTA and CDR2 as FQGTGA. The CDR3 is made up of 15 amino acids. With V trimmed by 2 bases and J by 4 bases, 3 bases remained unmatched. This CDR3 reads CASSLLGTGGYGYTF. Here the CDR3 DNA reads TGTGCCAGCAGCTTATTGGGGACAGGGGGCTATGGCTACACCTTC.

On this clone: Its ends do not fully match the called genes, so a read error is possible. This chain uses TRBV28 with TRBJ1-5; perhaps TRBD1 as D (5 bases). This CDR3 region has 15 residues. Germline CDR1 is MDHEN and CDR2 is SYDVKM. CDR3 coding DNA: TGTGCCAGCCGTTTCATGTGGGGGAGCAATCAGCCCCAGCATTTT. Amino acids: CASRFMWGSNQPQHF.

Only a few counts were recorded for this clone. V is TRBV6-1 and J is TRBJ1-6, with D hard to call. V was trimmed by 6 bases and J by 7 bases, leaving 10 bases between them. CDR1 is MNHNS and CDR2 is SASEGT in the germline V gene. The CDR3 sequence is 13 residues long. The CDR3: CASSDGPNSPLHF. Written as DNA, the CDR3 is TGTGCCAGCAGCGACGGGCCCAATTCACCCCTCCACTTT.